These 8 T cell receptor beta chains were all obtained from the same sample, sequenced in a study of cytomegalovirus exposure and HLA in healthy donors. Researchers ran the PCR with 60 Vbeta and 13 Jbeta primers. Sequencing used immunoSEQ multiplex PCR; TCRdb keeps in-frame clones, though not all of them. The sample holds fewer than 85,000 clones, about three quarters seen once. The source material was PBMCs. Receptors originate from a woman aged 40-49 years in good health and CMV-seropositive.

V gene TRBV7-9 combines with J gene TRBJ2-3; D not resolved. The V and J ends lost 5 bases and 2 bases respectively, with 17 bases between them. The V gene's germline CDR1 is SEHNR and CDR2 FQNEAQ (reference sequence). The CDR3 loop spans 16 amino acids. CDR3 protein: CASSPPNRIATDTQYF. The CDR3 DNA follows: TGTGCCAGCAGCCCCCCCAACAGAATCGCCACAGATACGCAGTATTTT.

The J gene is TRBJ1-1, the V gene TRBV10-3, with D unclear. Trimming removed 2 bases at V and 0 bases at J, with 4 bases between. Germline V CDR1 and CDR2: ENHRY, SYGVKD. The CDR3 sequence is 13 residues long. The CDR3 coding sequence is TGTGCCATCAGTGAGGGCCTGAACACTGAAGCTTTCTTT. Translating it yields CAISEGLNTEAFF.

The genes are TRBV5-6 and TRBJ1-1; tentative D call: TRBD1 (6 bases). Germline CDR1 SGHDT, CDR2 YYEEEE. The CDR3 sequence is 11 residues long. Trimming shortened V by 4 bases and J by 7 bases, and 8 bases separated the two germline ends. The CDR3, as DNA: TGTGCCAGCAGCGGACAGCTTGAAGCTTTCTTT. Translated: CASSGQLEAFF.

The chain recombines TRBV5-4 with TRBJ2-7, with 7 bases matching TRBD1. Per germline, CDR1 SGHNT and CDR2 YYREEE (reference sequence). This CDR3 spans 13 amino acids. After removal of 0 bases from V and 13 bases from J, the junction contained 10 bases not matched to a gene. This CDR3 is CASSLAKGAGEYF. The CDR3 coding sequence is TGTGCCAGCAGCTTGGCCAAGGGGGCAGGGGAATACTTC.

The chain joins TRBV5-1 to TRBJ2-1; D not resolved. Germline CDR1 SGHRS, CDR2 YFSETQ. This CDR3 contains 15 residues. V was shortened by 0 bases and J by 0 bases, with 7 bases between the two germline ends. In nucleotides, the CDR3 is TGCGCCAGCAGCTTGGAGGAGAGCTCCTACAATGAGCAGTTCTTC. Translating it yields CASSLEESSYNEQFF.

This chain connects TRBV6-5 to TRBJ2-1; possible D gene TRBD1, 6 bases. Trimming took 5 bases from V and 6 from J, leaving 17 bases between them. The CDR3 has 15 amino acids. Germline values: CDR1 MNHEY, CDR2 SVGAGI. The DNA for the CDR3 is TGTGCCAGCAGTGGGGCCGGGACATACTCCAATGAGCAGTTCTTC. The encoded protein is CASSGAGTYSNEQFF.

As to this clone: This same CDR3 is encoded by further DNA sequences in the sample. V is TRBV4-2 and J is TRBJ2-3, with 8 bases that match TRBD2. Germline V gives CDR1 LGHNA, CDR2 YNFKEQ. This CDR3 is built from 14 residues. Losses at the gene ends were 1 base for V and 4 bases for J; bases not matched to a gene: 1. CDR3 sequence (DNA): TGTGCCAGCAGCCAAGGGACTAGCTCAGATACGCAGTATTTT. Amino acids: CASSQGTSSDTQYF.

There are a few counts of this clone. In the same sample, other DNA sequences code for this CDR3. The genes are TRBV7-9 and TRBJ1-1; 7 nucleotides agree with TRBD1. The V segment lost 5 bases and the J segment 4 bases; nucleotides outside the gene matches: 16. From germline, CDR1 is SEHNR and CDR2 FQNEAQ (reference sequence). The CDR3 runs to 17 residues. The CDR3 nucleotides are TGTGCCAGCAGCCCACGTGGTTCAGGGGGAGGCGGCACTGAAGCTTTCTTT. This sequence encodes CASSPRGSGGGGTEAFF.